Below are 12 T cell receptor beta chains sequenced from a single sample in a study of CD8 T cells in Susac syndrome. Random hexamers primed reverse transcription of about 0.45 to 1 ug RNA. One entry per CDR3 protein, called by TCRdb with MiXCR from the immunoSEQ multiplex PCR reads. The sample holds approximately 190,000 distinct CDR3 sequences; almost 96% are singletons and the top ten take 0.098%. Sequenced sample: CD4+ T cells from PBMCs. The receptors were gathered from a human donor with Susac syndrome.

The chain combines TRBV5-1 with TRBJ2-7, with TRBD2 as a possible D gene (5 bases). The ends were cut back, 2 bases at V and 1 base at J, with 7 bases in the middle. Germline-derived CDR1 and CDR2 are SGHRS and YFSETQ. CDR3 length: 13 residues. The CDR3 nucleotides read TGCGCCAGCAGCTTCGGAGGATCCTACGAGCAGTACTTC. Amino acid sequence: CASSFGGSYEQYF.

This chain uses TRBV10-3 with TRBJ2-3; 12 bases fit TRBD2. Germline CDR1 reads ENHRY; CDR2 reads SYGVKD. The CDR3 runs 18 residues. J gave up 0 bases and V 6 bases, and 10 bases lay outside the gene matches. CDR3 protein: CAIRERLAGALSTDTQYF. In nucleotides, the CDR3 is TGTGCCATCAGGGAGAGACTAGCGGGGGCCCTTAGCACAGATACGCAGTATTTT.

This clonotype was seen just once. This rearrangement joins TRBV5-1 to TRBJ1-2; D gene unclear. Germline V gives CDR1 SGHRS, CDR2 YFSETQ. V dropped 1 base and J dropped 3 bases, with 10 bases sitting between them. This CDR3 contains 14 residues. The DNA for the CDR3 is TGCGCCAGCAGCTTGTCCGTAGGAGACTATGGCTACACCTTC. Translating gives CASSLSVGDYGYTF.

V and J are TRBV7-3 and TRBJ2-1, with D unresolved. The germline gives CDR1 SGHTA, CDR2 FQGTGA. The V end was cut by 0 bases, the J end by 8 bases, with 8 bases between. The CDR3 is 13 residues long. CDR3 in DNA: TGTGCCAGCAGCTTAACGCAGAGCTATGAGCAGTTCTTC. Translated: CASSLTQSYEQFF.

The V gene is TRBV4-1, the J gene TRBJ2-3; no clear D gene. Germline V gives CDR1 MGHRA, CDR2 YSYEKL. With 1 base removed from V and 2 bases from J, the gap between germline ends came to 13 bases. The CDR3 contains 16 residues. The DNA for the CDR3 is TGCGCCAGCAGCCAAGGAAGGGCGGTGACCACAGATACGCAGTATTTT. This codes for CASSQGRAVTTDTQYF.

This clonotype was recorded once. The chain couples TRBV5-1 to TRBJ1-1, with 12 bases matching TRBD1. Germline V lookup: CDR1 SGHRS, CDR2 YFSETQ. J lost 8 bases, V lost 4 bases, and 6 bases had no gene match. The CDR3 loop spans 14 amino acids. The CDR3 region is CASSTGTGGAEAFF. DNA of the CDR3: TGCGCCAGCAGCACCGGGACAGGGGGCGCCGAAGCTTTCTTT.

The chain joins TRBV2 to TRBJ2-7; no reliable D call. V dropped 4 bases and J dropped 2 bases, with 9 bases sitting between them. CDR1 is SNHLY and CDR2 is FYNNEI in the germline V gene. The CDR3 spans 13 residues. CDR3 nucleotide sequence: TGTGCCAGCAGTGTATCCGGGCCCTACGAGCAGTACTTC. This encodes CASSVSGPYEQYF.

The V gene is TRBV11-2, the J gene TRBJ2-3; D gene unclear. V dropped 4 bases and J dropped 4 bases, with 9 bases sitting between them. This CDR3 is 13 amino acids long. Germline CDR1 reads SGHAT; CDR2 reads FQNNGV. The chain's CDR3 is CASSSALADTQYF. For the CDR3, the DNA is TGTGCCAGCAGCTCAGCCTTGGCAGATACGCAGTATTTT.

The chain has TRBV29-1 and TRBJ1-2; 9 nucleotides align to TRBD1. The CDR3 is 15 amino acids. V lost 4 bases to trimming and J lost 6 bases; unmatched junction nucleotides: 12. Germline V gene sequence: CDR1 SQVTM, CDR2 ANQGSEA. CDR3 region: CSVGLRDRQGDGYTF. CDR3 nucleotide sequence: TGCAGCGTTGGACTGAGAGACAGACAGGGGGATGGCTACACCTTC.

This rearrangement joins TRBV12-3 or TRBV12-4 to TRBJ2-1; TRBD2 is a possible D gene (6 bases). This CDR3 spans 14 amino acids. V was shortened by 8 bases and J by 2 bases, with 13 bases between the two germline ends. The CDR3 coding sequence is TGTGCCAGCGCCTTTCCGGGGGCCTACAATGAGCAGTTCTTC. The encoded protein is CASAFPGAYNEQFF.

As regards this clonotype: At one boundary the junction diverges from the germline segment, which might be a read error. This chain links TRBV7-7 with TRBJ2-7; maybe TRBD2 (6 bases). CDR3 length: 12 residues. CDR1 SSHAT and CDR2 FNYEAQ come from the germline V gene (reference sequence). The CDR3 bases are TGTGCTAGCAGCCCGTTAGCGGACGAGCAGTACTTC. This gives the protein CASSPLADEQYF.

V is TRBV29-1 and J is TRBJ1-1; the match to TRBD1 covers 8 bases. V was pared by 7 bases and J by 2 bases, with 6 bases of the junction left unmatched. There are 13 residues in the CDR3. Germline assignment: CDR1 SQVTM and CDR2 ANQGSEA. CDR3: CSAATGGNTEAFF. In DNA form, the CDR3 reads TGCAGCGCCGCTACAGGGGGAAACACTGAAGCTTTCTTT.